This note documents a single TCR beta chain sequence. PCR amplification relied on 60 Vbeta primers (plus 13 Jbeta primers). Profiled with immunoSEQ multiplex PCR; TCRdb holds only in-frame clones, not every one. The sample consists of some 180,000 clones, roughly 80% of them appearing once. This sample is part of a study of cytomegalovirus exposure and HLA in healthy donors. The receptor was derived from a man aged 40-49 years in good health and CMV-seropositive. Sequenced sample: PBMCs.

CDR3 region: CASSPSDRGLSNEQFF. CDR3 DNA: TGTGCCAGCTCACCATCGGACAGGGGGCTTAGCAATGAGCAGTTCTTC. This chain links TRBV18 with TRBJ2-1, with 11 nucleotides matching TRBD1. From germline, CDR1 is KGHSH and CDR2 LQKENI. Trimming cost V 2 bases and J 6 bases; bases outside gene matches: 6. The CDR3 is made up of 16 amino acids.